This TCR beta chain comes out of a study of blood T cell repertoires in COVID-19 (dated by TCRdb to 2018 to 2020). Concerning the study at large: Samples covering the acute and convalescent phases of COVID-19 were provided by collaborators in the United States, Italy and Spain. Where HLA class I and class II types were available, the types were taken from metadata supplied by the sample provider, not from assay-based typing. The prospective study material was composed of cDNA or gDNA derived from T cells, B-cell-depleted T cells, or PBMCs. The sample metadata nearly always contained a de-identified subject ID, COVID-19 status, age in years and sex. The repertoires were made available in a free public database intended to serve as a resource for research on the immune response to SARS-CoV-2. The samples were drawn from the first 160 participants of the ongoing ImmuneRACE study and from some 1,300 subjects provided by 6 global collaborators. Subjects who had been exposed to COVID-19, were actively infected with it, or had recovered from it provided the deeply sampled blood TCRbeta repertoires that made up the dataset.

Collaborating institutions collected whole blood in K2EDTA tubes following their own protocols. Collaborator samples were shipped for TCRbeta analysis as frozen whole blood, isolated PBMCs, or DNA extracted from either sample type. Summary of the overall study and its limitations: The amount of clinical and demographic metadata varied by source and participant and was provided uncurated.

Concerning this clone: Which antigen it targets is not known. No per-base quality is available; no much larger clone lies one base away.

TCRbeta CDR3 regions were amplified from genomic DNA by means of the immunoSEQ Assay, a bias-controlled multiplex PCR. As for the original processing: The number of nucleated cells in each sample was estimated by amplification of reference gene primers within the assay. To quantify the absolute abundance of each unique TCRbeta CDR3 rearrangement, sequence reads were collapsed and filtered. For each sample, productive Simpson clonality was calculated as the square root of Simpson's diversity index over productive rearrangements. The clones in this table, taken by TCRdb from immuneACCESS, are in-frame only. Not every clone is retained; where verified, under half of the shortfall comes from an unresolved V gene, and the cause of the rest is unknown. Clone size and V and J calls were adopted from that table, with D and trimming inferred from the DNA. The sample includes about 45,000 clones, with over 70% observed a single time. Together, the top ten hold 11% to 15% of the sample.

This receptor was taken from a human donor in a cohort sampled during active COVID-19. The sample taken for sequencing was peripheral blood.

The CDR3 region reads CASSHTQGAGGANVLTF. The nucleotide sequence is TGTGCCAGCTCACATACACAGGGAGCTGGCGGGGCCAACGTCCTGACTTTC. Recombination joined TRBV18 with TRBJ2-6; TRBD1 is a weak D gene call, 6 bases matching. The germline V gene specifies KGHSH as CDR1 and LQKENI as CDR2. The CDR3, cysteine through phenylalanine, is 17 amino acids long. Here the CDR3 DNA is all that survives: 51 bases in frame from base 1. V is clipped by 4 bases and J by 4 bases, and the sequence between their germline boundaries is 17 bases long.